What follows describes a single TCR beta chain. Its antigen remains unknown. These data originate in a study of breast tumors, draining lymph nodes, adjacent tissues. A single record per CDR3 protein comes from TCRdb applying MiXCR to the multiplex PCR reads. The sample lists 150,000 to 200,000 distinct CDR3 sequences, roughly a third occurring once. Broader study findings: The data were judged consistent with most tumor T cells coming from lymph node and expanding in tumor. Luminal-like breast cancer showed significantly greater tumor-nontumor repertoire similarity than basal-like breast cancer did.

Germline V gene sequence: CDR1 KGHDR, CDR2 SFDVKD. The CDR3 sequence is 15 residues long. The V gene lost 12 bases and the J gene lost 5 bases, with 22 bases spanning the gap. Axillary draining lymph nodes of breast cancer patients supplied the node samples. The sequence came from a female donor with breast cancer. Some clones in this sample may be carry-over from other donors' samples. This sequence joins TRBV24-1 and TRBJ2-1; D may be TRBD2 (6 bases). The material sequenced was axillary lymph node tissue. CDR3 protein: CAPGAGLSLNNEQFF. CDR3 bases: TGTGCCCCTGGGGCGGGACTTAGTTTGAACAATGAGCAGTTCTTC.